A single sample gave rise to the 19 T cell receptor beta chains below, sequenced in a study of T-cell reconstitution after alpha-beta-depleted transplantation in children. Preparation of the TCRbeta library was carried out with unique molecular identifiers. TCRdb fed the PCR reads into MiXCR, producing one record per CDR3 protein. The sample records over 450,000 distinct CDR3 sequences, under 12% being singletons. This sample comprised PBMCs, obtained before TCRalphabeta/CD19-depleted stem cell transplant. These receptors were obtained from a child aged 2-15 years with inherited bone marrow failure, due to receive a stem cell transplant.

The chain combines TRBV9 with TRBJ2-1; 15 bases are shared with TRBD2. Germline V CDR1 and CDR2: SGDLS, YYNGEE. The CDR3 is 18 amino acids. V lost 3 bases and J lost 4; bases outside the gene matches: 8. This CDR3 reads CASSAGTSGRRGYNEQFF. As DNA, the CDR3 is TGTGCCAGCAGCGCCGGGACTAGCGGGAGGCGGGGATACAATGAGCAGTTCTTC.

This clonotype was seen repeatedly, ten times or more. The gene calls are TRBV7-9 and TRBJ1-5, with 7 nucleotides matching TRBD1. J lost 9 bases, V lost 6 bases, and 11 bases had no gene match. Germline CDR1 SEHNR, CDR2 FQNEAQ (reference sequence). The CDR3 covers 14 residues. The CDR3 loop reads CASSSNRGTGPQHF. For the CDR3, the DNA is TGTGCCAGCAGTTCTAACAGGGGAACGGGGCCCCAGCATTTT.

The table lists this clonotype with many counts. The CDR3 coding sequence is TGTGCCAGCAGCGCGGACCTGGGCCTAGCGGGAGTGGGGTACCAAGAGACCCAGTACTTC. It codes for CASSADLGLAGVGYQETQYF. V gene TRBV7-8 combines with J gene TRBJ2-5; TRBD2 aligns across 10 bases. The V gene's germline CDR1 is SGHVS and CDR2 FQNEAQ. There are 20 residues in the CDR3. V gave up 5 bases and J gave up 0 bases; unmatched junction bases: 18.

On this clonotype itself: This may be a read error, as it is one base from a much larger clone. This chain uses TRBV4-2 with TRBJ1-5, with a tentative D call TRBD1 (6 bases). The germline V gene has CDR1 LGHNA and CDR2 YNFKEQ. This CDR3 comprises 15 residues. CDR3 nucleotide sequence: TGTCCCAGCAGCGTGAGGGGGTATAGCAATCAGCCCCAGCATTTT. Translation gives CPSSVRGYSNQPQHF.

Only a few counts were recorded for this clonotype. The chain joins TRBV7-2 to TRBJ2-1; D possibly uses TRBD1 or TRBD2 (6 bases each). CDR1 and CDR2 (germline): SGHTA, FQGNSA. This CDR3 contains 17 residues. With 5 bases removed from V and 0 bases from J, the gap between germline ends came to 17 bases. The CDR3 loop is CASSRWTAGSSYNEQFF. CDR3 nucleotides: TGTGCCAGCAGCCGATGGACAGCGGGTAGCTCCTACAATGAGCAGTTCTTC. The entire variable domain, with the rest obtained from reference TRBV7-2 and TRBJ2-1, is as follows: GAGVSQSPSNKVTEKGKDVELRCDPISGHTALYWYRQSLGQGLEFLIYFQGNSAPDKSGLPSDRFSAERTGGSVSTLTIQRTQQEDSAVYLCASSRWTAGSSYNEQFFGPGTRLTVL.

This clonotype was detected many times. CDR3 in amino acids: CASGTLAGVSDTQYF. In DNA form, the CDR3 reads TGTGCCAGCGGTACGTTAGCCGGAGTTTCGGATACGCAGTATTTT. The J gene is TRBJ2-3, the V gene TRBV27; D remains ambiguous. The CDR3 loop spans 15 amino acids. CDR1 and CDR2 (germline): MNHEY, SMNVEV (reference sequence). Trimming took off 8 bases at V and 6 bases at J, with 21 bases between the two ends.

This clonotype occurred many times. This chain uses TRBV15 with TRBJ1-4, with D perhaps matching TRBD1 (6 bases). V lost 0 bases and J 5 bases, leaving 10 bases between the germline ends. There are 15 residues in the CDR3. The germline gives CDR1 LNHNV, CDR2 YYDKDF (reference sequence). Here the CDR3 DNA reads TGTGCCACCAGCAGAGATCCAGGGGTGAATGAAAAACTGTTTTTT. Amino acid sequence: CATSRDPGVNEKLFF.

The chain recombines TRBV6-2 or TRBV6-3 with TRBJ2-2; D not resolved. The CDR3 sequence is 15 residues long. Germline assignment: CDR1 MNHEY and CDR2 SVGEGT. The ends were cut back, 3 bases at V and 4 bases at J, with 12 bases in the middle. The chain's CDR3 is CASSYGLSGTGELFF. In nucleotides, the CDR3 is TGTGCCAGCAGTTATGGTCTCTCCGGCACCGGGGAGCTGTTTTTT.

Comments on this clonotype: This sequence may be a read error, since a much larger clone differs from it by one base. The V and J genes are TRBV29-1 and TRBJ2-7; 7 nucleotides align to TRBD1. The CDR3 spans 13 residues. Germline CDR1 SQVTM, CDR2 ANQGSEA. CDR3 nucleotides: TGCAGCGTAGTCGGACAGGTCTCCTACCAGCAGTACTTC. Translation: CSVVGQVSYQQYF.

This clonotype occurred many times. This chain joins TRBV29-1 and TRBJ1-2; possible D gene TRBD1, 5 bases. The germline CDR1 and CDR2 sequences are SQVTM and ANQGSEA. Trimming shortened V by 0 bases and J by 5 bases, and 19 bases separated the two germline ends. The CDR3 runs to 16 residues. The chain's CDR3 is CSVEDRVPGGVYGYTF. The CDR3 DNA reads TGCAGCGTTGAAGATCGGGTCCCCGGGGGGGTATATGGCTACACCTTC. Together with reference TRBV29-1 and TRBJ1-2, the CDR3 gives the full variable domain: SAVISQKPSRDICQRGTSLTIQCQVDSQVTMMFWYRQQPGQSLTLIATANQGSEATYESGFVIDKFPISRPNLTFSTLTVSNMSPEDSSIYLCSVEDRVPGGVYGYTFGSGTRLTVV.

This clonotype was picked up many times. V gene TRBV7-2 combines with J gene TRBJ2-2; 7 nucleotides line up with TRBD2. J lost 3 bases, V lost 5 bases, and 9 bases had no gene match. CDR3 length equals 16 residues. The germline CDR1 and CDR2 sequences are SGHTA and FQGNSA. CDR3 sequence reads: CASSPTLAEDTGELFF. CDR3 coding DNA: TGTGCCAGCAGCCCGACTCTAGCGGAGGACACCGGGGAGCTGTTTTTT.

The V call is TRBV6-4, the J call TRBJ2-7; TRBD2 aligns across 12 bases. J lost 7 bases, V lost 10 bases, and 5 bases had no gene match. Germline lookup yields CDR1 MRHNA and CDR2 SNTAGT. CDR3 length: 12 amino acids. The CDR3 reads CATNGLAGEQYF. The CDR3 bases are TGTGCCACTAACGGACTAGCGGGGGAGCAGTACTTC.

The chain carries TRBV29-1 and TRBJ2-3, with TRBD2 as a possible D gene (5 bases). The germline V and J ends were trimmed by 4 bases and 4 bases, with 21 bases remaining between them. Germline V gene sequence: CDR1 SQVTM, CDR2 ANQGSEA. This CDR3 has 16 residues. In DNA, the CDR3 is TGCAGCGTTGCCCACATCGTTAACCCGGGGTCAGATACGCAGTATTTT. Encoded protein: CSVAHIVNPGSDTQYF.

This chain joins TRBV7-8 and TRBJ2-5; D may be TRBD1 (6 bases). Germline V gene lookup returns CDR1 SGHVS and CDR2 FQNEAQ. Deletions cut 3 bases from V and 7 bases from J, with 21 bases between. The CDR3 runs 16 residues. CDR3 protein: CASSFHPGQGVGTQYF. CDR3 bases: TGTGCCAGCAGCTTCCACCCGGGACAAGGAGTTGGGACCCAGTACTTC.

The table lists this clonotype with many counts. CDR3 protein: CSVDDGGTEAFF. Here the CDR3 DNA reads TGCAGCGTCGACGACGGGGGCACTGAAGCTTTCTTT. The chain is built from TRBV29-1 and TRBJ1-1; D perhaps matches TRBD1 (5 bases). The germline gives CDR1 SQVTM, CDR2 ANQGSEA. The CDR3 spans 12 residues. V lost 6 bases to trimming and J lost 4 bases, with 12 bases between them.

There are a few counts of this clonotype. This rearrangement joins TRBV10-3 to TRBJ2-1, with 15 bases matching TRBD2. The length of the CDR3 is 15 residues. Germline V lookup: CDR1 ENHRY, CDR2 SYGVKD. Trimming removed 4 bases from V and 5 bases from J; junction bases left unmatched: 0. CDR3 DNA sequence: TGTGCCATCAGTGGGACTAGCGGGAGGGACAATGAGCAGTTCTTC. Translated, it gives CAISGTSGRDNEQFF.

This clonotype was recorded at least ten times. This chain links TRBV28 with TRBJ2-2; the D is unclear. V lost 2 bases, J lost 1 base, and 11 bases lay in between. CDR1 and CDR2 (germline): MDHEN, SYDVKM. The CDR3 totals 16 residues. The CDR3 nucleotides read TGTGCCAGCAGTTTAGCCGGACGGAAGAACACCGGGGAGCTGTTTTTT. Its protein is CASSLAGRKNTGELFF.

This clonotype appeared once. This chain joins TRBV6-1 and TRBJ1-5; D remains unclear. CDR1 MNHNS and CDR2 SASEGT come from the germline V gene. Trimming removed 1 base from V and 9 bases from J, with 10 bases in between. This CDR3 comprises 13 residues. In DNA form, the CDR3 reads TGTGCCAGCAGTGAAGGGCTTCCGGGGCCCCAGCATTTT. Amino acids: CASSEGLPGPQHF.

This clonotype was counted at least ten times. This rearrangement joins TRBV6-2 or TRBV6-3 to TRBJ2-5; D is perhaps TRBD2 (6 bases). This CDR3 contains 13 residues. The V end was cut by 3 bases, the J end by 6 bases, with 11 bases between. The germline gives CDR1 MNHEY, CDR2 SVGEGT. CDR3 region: CASSYGEVKTQYF. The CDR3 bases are TGTGCCAGCAGTTATGGGGAGGTGAAGACCCAGTACTTC.